One T cell receptor (beta chain) is described in this entry. This clone occurred a few times. Its antigen is unknown. No quality values exist for individual bases; no much larger clone is one base distant. This sample is part of a study of blood T cell repertoires in COVID-19 (dated by TCRdb to 2019 to 2021). About the full investigation: Samples from collaborators originated in the United States, Italy and Spain and spanned both the acute and convalescent phases of COVID-19. The prospective study material was composed of cDNA or gDNA derived from T cells, B-cell-depleted T cells, or PBMCs. The dataset comprised deeply sampled blood TCRbeta repertoires from subjects exposed to, actively infected with, or recovered from COVID-19. The repertoires were released in a freely available public database meant as a resource for research on the immune response to SARS-CoV-2. Samples were obtained from the ongoing ImmuneRACE study (first 160 participants) and from over 1,000 subjects provided by 6 global collaborators. A de-identified subject ID, COVID-19 status, age in years and sex were almost always included in the sample metadata. HLA class I and class II types, where available, came from metadata supplied by the sample provider rather than from assay-based typing. The paper's findings and limits, for the study overall: Clinical and demographic metadata were provided uncurated, with the amount varying by source and participant.

Enrolling through a virtual design, the prospective study's participants ranged in age from about 18 to 89 years and lived across more than 20 United States geographic areas. Cohort assignment in the prospective study relied on participant-reported clinical history from a screening survey and a study questionnaire. Recovered participants in ImmuneRACE Cohort 3 were defined as having two consecutive negative NP/OP PCR tests, clearance from a healthcare professional, or resolution of symptoms. In the prospective study, mobile phlebotomists collected whole blood, serum and a nasopharyngeal or oropharyngeal swab from each participant. Participants in the prospective study had the option to provide additional blood draws and questionnaires over a roughly 2-month period. Before DNA extraction, blood samples from the prospective study were shipped at room temperature or frozen. Via the germline V gene (reference sequence), CDR1 is WNHNN and CDR2 SYGVQD. Its CDR3 holds 16 amino acids, cysteine through phenylalanine. Only the CDR3 DNA is retained, 48 bases long and in frame from the first base. At the junction V is shortened by 7 bases and J by 2 bases; bases outside the gene matches: 11.

The immunoSEQ Assay, a bias-controlled multiplex PCR, was used to amplify TCRbeta CDR3 regions from genomic DNA. Per the source publication's procedure: Within the assay, amplification of reference gene primers was used to estimate how many nucleated cells each sample contained. To quantify the absolute abundance of each unique TCRbeta CDR3 rearrangement, sequence reads were collapsed and filtered. Productive Simpson clonality was computed per sample as the square root of Simpson's diversity index over productive rearrangements. TCRdb provides this immuneACCESS table in a form limited to in-frame rearrangements. Some clones are lacking; in checked studies, under half of them reflect an unresolved V gene, and why the rest are absent is not known. Clone size and the V and J calls come from that table; the DNA yielded D and trimming. For this sample there are 190,000 or so clones; 70% to 90% appear just once. The ten largest clones add up to roughly 1.2% of the sample.

The clonotype comes from a man under 40 who had recovered from COVID-19. The rearranged chain carries TRBV10-1 and TRBJ2-7; the central 10 bases match TRBD2. Sequencing was carried out using PBMCs or T cells enriched from blood (not recorded which). The CDR3: CASKPSGRGWPYEQYF. The DNA reads as follows: TGCGCCAGCAAACCGAGCGGGAGGGGGTGGCCCTACGAGCAGTACTTC.